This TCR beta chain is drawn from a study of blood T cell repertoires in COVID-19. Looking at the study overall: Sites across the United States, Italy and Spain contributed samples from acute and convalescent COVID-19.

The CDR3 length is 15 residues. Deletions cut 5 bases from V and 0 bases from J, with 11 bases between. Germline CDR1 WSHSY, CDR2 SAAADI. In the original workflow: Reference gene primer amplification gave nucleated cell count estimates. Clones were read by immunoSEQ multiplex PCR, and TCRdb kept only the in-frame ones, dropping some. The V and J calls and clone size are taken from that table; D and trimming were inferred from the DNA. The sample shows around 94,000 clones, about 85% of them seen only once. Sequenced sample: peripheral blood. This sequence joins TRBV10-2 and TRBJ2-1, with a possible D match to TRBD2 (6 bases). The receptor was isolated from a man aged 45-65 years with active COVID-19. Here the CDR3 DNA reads TGCGCCAGCAGTCCGGGACTTAGCTCCTACAATGAGCAGTTCTTC. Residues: CASSPGLSSYNEQFF.